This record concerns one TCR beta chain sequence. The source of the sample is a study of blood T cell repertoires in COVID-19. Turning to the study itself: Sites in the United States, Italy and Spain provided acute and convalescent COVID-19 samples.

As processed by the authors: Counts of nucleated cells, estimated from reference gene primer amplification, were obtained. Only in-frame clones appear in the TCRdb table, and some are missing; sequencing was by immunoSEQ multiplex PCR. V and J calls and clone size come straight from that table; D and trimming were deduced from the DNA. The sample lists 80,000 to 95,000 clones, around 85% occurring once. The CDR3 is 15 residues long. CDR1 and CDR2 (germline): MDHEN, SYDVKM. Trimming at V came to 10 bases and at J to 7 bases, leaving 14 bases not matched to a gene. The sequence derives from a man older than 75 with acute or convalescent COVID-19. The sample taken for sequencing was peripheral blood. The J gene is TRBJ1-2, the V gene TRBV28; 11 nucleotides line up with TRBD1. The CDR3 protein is CATPLGTGGNIGYTF. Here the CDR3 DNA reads TGTGCCACCCCACTAGGGACAGGGGGAAATATTGGCTACACCTTC.